The 28 T cell receptor beta chains given below trace back to one sample, sequenced in a study of T cell responses to AZD1222 COVID-19 vaccine. Here immunoSEQ multiplex PCR was the method, and the copy in TCRdb shows in-frame clones only, minus some. The sample has around 130,000 clones; 88% are singletons. The specimen comprised peripheral blood, sampled on day 0 of AZD1222 vaccination. These receptors all come from an adult in good health.

This rearrangement joins TRBV14 to TRBJ2-5; 11 positions agree with TRBD2. The length of the CDR3 is 19 residues. V gave up 2 bases and J gave up 4 bases; unmatched junction bases: 15. Germline V gives CDR1 SGHDN, CDR2 FVKESK. The CDR3 DNA follows: TGTGCCAGCAGCCAATCAGGACTAGCGGGTACGAGGGCCCCAGAGACCCAGTACTTC. It translates to CASSQSGLAGTRAPETQYF.

This clone appeared a few times. This chain joins TRBV15 and TRBJ1-5, with 8 bases fitting TRBD1. V was clipped by 3 bases and J by 5 bases; unmatched bases: 6. From germline, CDR1 is LNHNV and CDR2 YYDKDF (reference sequence). The CDR3 has 15 residues. CDR3 residues: CATSRVDRGYQPQHF. The CDR3 DNA reads as TGTGCCACCAGCAGGGTTGACAGGGGTTATCAGCCCCAGCATTTT.

The chain carries TRBV27 and TRBJ2-7, with 12 nucleotides matching TRBD1. This CDR3 spans 16 amino acids. Germline loops: CDR1 MNHEY, CDR2 SMNVEV (reference sequence). Trimming took 5 bases from V and 1 from J; bases not matched to a gene: 6. CDR3 DNA: TGTGCCAGCAGTCTTGGGACAGGGGGCAAATCCTACGAGCAGTACTTC. Residues: CASSLGTGGKSYEQYF.

The J gene is TRBJ2-1, the V gene TRBV28; 8 positions match TRBD1. V lost 4 bases and J lost 4; bases outside the gene matches: 3. This CDR3 comprises 14 residues. CDR1 is MDHEN, CDR2 SYDVKM, per germline. This CDR3 reads CASSYGTGYNEQFF. The CDR3 DNA follows: TGTGCCAGCAGTTACGGGACAGGTTACAATGAGCAGTTCTTC.

The chain has TRBV10-1 and TRBJ1-6; D unresolved. The germline CDR1 and CDR2 sequences are WNHNN and SYGVQD (reference sequence). The CDR3 sequence is 15 residues long. Trimming shortened V by 8 bases and J by 5 bases, and 16 bases separated the two germline ends. The CDR3 reads CASAGNMGNNSPLHF. In DNA, the CDR3 is TGCGCCAGCGCTGGAAACATGGGAAATAATTCACCCCTCCACTTT.

The chain joins TRBV9 to TRBJ1-4; unclear D gene. From germline, CDR1 is SGDLS and CDR2 YYNGEE. V was shortened by 4 bases and J by 0 bases, with 4 bases between the two germline ends. The CDR3 extends over 13 amino acids. The CDR3 DNA reads TGTGCCAGCAGCAGGACAACTAATGAAAAACTGTTTTTT. Amino acid sequence: CASSRTTNEKLFF.

The gene calls are TRBV6-5 and TRBJ1-1, with D uncertain. V lost 5 bases, J lost 5 bases, and 18 bases lay in between. CDR1 and CDR2 from the germline V gene are MNHEY and SVGAGI. This CDR3 comprises 15 residues. The CDR3 region has the DNA TGTGCCAGCAGTCCGGTCTTTGGATTAGGGACTGAAGCTTTCTTT. Translated: CASSPVFGLGTEAFF.

The rearrangement links TRBV20-1 to TRBJ2-1, with 13 bases aligning to TRBD2. V lost 6 bases, J lost 4 bases, and 6 bases stayed unmatched. The CDR3 covers 15 residues. Germline V gene lookup returns CDR1 DFQATT and CDR2 SNEGSKA (reference sequence). CDR3 in amino acids: CSASMTSGGYNEQFF. In DNA, the CDR3 is TGCAGTGCAAGTATGACTAGCGGGGGGTACAATGAGCAGTTCTTC.

Regarding this clone: One end of the junction fails to match germline, which may point to a read error. The chain carries TRBV5-6 and TRBJ2-7, with unresolved D. The CDR3 length is 11 residues. CDR1 is SGHDT, CDR2 YYEEEE, per germline. CDR3 in DNA: TGTGCCAGCAGCTTGGAGGGCAGTTCAAACTTC. This codes for CASSLEGSSNF.

The V gene is TRBV28, the J gene TRBJ1-4; the D gene is possibly TRBD1 (5 bases). The CDR3 consists of 14 residues. In germline, CDR1 is MDHEN, CDR2 SYDVKM. The ends were cut back, 6 bases at V and 8 bases at J, with 16 bases in the middle. The CDR3 DNA follows: TGTGCCAGCAGAGGGGCGACGGTGCGGGAAAAACTGTTTTTT. It encodes CASRGATVREKLFF.

The chain combines TRBV3-1 (or the pseudogene TRBV3-2) with TRBJ1-6; D unclear. V lost 1 base to trimming and J lost 7 bases, with 8 bases between them. CDR1 and CDR2 from the germline V gene are LGHDT and YNNKEL (reference sequence). The CDR3 length is 14 residues. This chain's CDR3 is CASSQAALNSPLHF. The CDR3 bases are TGTGCCAGCAGCCAAGCCGCACTCAATTCACCCCTCCACTTT.

The chain has TRBV4-1 and TRBJ2-5; D not resolved. V lost 1 base to trimming and J lost 4 bases, with 19 bases between them. The germline CDR1 and CDR2 sequences are MGHRA and YSYEKL. The CDR3 has 17 residues. Here the CDR3 DNA reads TGCGCCAGCAGCCAAGCCCCGACCCCTTCGGTAATAGAGACCCAGTACTTC. It yields the protein CASSQAPTPSVIETQYF.

V is TRBV6-5 and J is TRBJ1-1; D is possibly TRBD1 (5 bases). V was clipped by 4 bases and J by 1 base, with 16 bases between them. This CDR3 is 16 amino acids long. Germline-derived CDR1 and CDR2 are MNHEY and SVGAGI. CDR3 in DNA: TGTGCCAGCAGTTTTGGGGGGGATCGGGCGAACACTGAAGCTTTCTTT. As protein: CASSFGGDRANTEAFF.

CDR3 amino acids: CASSQGYNSPLHF. DNA for the CDR3: TGTGCCAGCAGCCAGGGGTATAATTCACCCCTCCACTTT. The chain combines TRBV6-2 or TRBV6-3 with TRBJ1-6, with TRBD1 as a possible D gene (6 bases). Trimming took off 6 bases at V and 4 bases at J, with 7 bases between the two ends. Per germline, CDR1 MNHEY and CDR2 SVGEGT. The CDR3 is made up of 13 amino acids.

The genes are TRBV9 and TRBJ1-5; TRBD1 matches 7 bases. Per the germline V gene, CDR1 is SGDLS and CDR2 is YYNGEE. Germline trimming cut 10 bases from V and 4 bases from J; bases unmatched to any gene: 14. There are 15 residues in the CDR3. The CDR3 spells CAPSPRGQVNQPQHF. The CDR3 DNA reads TGTGCCCCCTCCCCCCGTGGACAGGTTAATCAGCCCCAGCATTTT.

V gene TRBV19 combines with J gene TRBJ1-5; unclear D gene. The V end lost 9 bases, the J end lost 5 bases, and 17 bases lay between the germline ends. The germline gives CDR1 LNHDA, CDR2 SQIVND (reference sequence). The CDR3 runs to 14 residues. Here the CDR3 reads CASHPGWGDQPQHF. The CDR3 coding sequence is TGTGCCAGCCATCCCGGGTGGGGAGATCAGCCCCAGCATTTT.

The CDR3 nucleotides read TGTGCCATCAGTGAGTCGAGCGGGACTAGATCCACAGATACGCAGTATTTT. It encodes CAISESSGTRSTDTQYF. The rearrangement uses TRBV10-3 and TRBJ2-3; 8 bases fit TRBD2. There are 17 residues in the CDR3. CDR1 and CDR2 from the germline V gene are ENHRY and SYGVKD. J lost 2 bases, V lost 0 bases, and 7 bases had no gene match.

V gene TRBV7-3 combines with J gene TRBJ1-6; possible D gene TRBD1, 6 bases. Germline V gene data show CDR1 as SGHTA and CDR2 as FQGTGA. V dropped 3 bases and J dropped 7 bases, with 10 bases sitting between them. The CDR3 is made up of 14 amino acids. CDR3 DNA sequence: TGTGCCAGCAGCTTGGCGGGGGGCAATTCACCCCTCCACTTT. Translation gives CASSLAGGNSPLHF.

The chain carries TRBV28 and TRBJ2-7, with 8 bases identical to TRBD1. CDR1 and CDR2 from the germline V gene are MDHEN and SYDVKM. V trimming: 6 bases; J trimming: 5 bases; junction bases outside the gene matches: 9. The CDR3 loop spans 14 amino acids. CDR3 protein: CASSLGQGWNEQYF. The CDR3 DNA is TGTGCCAGCAGCTTAGGACAGGGCTGGAACGAGCAGTACTTC.

The chain employs TRBV5-4 and TRBJ2-7, with a weak D call TRBD1 (5 bases). V was trimmed by 1 base and J by 7 bases, leaving 15 bases between them. The CDR3 contains 14 residues. Germline V gene sequence: CDR1 SGHNT, CDR2 YYREEE (reference sequence). The CDR3 bases are TGTGCCAGCAGCTTGTGGCAGGGCCCCCTGGAGCAGTACTTC. It translates to CASSLWQGPLEQYF.

This clone has just one count. J is TRBJ2-7 and V is TRBV6-6; D call uncertain. Between the trimmed V and J ends, which lost 0 bases and 2 bases, there was a span of 5 bases. Germline V gene lookup returns CDR1 MNHNY and CDR2 SVGAGI (reference sequence). This CDR3 spans 13 amino acids. Here the CDR3 reads CASSYSGTYEQYF. As DNA, the CDR3 is TGTGCCAGCAGTTACTCAGGCACCTACGAGCAGTACTTC.

The rearrangement uses TRBV5-1 and TRBJ1-2; TRBD1 is a possible D gene (6 bases). The V end lost 4 bases, the J end lost 7 bases, and 17 bases lay between the germline ends. CDR3 length: 14 amino acids. The germline CDR1 and CDR2 sequences are SGHRS and YFSETQ. Written as DNA, the CDR3 is TGCGCCAGCAGCCCGATGCAGGGGTTGGGTGGCTACACCTTC. Encoded protein: CASSPMQGLGGYTF.

The chain employs TRBV7-2 and TRBJ1-2; D gene uncertain. V shed 1 base and J shed 3 bases, with 3 bases lying between them. Germline V gene lookup returns CDR1 SGHTA and CDR2 FQGNSA. CDR3 length: 12 residues. Here the CDR3 reads CASSLEHYGYTF. The DNA of the CDR3 is TGTGCCAGCAGCTTAGAGCACTATGGCTACACCTTC.

The chain couples TRBV9 to TRBJ2-3, with TRBD2 as a possible D gene (6 bases). CDR1 and CDR2 from the germline V gene are SGDLS and YYNGEE. The V end lost 4 bases, the J end lost 8 bases, and 26 bases lay between the germline ends. This CDR3 is built from 17 residues. CDR3 residues: CASSPAGGARGDGTQYF. DNA of the CDR3: TGTGCCAGCAGCCCAGCCGGAGGAGCGCGGGGTGATGGTACGCAGTATTTT.

The chain employs TRBV4-1 and TRBJ2-7; 8 bases align to TRBD2. The V segment lost 0 bases and the J segment 3 bases; nucleotides outside the gene matches: 13. CDR3 length equals 18 residues. CDR1 is MGHRA, CDR2 YSYEKL, per germline. The DNA of the CDR3 is TGCGCCAGCAGCCAAGACCCTGGAGCTAGCGGGCTTATCTACGAGCAGTACTTC. It specifies CASSQDPGASGLIYEQYF.

In its sample, this clone was seen once. V gene TRBV2 combines with J gene TRBJ2-1; 8 bases align to TRBD1. Germline V gene sequence: CDR1 SNHLY, CDR2 FYNNEI. The CDR3 length is 13 residues. Losses at the gene ends were 6 bases for V and 8 bases for J; bases not matched to a gene: 6. CDR3 sequence: CASRDRARHEQFF. The CDR3 DNA reads as TGTGCCAGCAGGGACAGGGCCAGGCATGAGCAGTTCTTC. The full variable domain, its missing parts supplied by reference TRBV2 and TRBJ2-1, is EPEVTQTPSHQVTQMGQEVILRCVPISNHLYFYWYRQILGQKVEFLVSFYNNEISEKSEIFDDQFSVERPDGSNFTLKIRSTKLEDSAMYFCASRDRARHEQFFGPGTRLTVL.

Written as DNA, the CDR3 is TGTGCCAGCAGCTTGGGGCAGTTTAATGAAAAACTGTTTTTT. This encodes CASSLGQFNEKLFF. The V call is TRBV5-4, the J call TRBJ1-4; D is unresolved. This CDR3 spans 14 amino acids. The germline V and J ends were trimmed by 0 bases and 4 bases, with 7 bases remaining between them. Germline V lookup: CDR1 SGHNT, CDR2 YYREEE (reference sequence).

This chain uses TRBV20-1 with TRBJ1-5; D not resolved. The CDR3 runs to 19 residues. CDR1 is DFQATT, CDR2 SNEGSKA, per germline (reference sequence). Trimming shortened V by 3 bases and J by 2 bases, and 26 bases separated the two germline ends. The chain's CDR3 is CSASFPLEDSLLGNQPQHF. The CDR3 DNA reads TGCAGTGCTAGTTTCCCTCTTGAGGACTCCCTTTTGGGCAATCAGCCCCAGCATTTT.